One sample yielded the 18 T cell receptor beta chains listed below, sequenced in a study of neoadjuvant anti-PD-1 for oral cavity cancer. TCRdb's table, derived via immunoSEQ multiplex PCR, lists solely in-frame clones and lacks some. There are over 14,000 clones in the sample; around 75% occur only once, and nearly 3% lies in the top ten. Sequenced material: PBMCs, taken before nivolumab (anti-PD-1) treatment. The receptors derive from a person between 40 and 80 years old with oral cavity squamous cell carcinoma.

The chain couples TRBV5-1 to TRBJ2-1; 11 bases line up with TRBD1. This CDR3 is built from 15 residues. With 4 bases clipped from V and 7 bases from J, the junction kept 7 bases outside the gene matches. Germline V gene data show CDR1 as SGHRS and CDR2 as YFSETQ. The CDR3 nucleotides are TGCGCCAGCAGCGAGAAGGGGACAGGGGGAAATGAGCAGTTCTTC. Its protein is CASSEKGTGGNEQFF.

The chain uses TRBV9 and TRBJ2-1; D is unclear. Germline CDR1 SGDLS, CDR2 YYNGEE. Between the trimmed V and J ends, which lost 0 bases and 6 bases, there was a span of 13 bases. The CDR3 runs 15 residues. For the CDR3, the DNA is TGTGCCAGCAGCGTAGACGGGCCTTTGGGCAATGAGCAGTTCTTC. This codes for CASSVDGPLGNEQFF.

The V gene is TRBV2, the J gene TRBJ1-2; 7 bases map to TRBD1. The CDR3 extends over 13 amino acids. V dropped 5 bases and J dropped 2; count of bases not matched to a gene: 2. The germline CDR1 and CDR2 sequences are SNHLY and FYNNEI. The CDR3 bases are TGTGCCAGCAGTACAGGGGAGAACTATGGCTACACCTTC. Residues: CASSTGENYGYTF.

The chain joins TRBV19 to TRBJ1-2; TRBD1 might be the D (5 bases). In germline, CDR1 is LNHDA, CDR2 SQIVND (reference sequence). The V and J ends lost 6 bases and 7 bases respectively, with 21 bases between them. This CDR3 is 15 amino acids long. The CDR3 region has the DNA TGTGCCAGTAGCAGCGCGCAGGGATTCTTCGCTGGCTACACCTTC. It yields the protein CASSSAQGFFAGYTF.

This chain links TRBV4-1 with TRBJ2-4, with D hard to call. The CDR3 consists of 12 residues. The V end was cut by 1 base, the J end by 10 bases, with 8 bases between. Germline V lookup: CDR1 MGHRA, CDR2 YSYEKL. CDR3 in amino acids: CASSQVAGIQYF. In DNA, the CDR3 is TGCGCCAGCAGCCAAGTGGCAGGTATTCAGTACTTC.

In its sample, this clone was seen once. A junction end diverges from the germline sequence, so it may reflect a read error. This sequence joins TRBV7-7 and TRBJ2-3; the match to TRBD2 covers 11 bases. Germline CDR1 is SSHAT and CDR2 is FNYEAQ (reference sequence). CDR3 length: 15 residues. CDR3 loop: CASSLAGGSTDTQYF. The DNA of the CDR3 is TGTGCTAGCAGCCTAGCGGGGGGTTCCACAGATACGCAGTATTTT.

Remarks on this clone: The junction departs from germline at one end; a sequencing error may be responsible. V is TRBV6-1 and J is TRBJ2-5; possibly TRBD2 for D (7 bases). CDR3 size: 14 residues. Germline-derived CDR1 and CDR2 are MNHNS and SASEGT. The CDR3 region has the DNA TGTGCCAGCAGGGAAGGGGGAGGGGTGGAGACCCAGTACTTC. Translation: CASREGGGVETQYF.

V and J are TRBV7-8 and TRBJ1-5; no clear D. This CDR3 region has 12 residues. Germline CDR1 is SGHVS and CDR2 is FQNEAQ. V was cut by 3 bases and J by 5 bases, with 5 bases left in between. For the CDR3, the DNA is TGTGCCAGCAGCTTCCCGTATCAGCCCCAGCATTTT. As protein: CASSFPYQPQHF.

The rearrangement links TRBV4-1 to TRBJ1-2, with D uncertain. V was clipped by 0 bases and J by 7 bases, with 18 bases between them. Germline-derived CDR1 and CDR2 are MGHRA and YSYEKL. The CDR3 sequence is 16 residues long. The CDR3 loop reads CASSQDPHRYAVGYTF. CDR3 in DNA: TGCGCCAGCAGCCAAGACCCTCATAGATATGCAGTTGGCTACACCTTC.

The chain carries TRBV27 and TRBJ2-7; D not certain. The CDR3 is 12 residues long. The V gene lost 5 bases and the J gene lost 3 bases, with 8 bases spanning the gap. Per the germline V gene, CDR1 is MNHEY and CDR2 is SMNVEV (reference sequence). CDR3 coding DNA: TGTGCCAGCAGTGGCAGCCACTACGAGCAGTACTTC. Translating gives CASSGSHYEQYF.

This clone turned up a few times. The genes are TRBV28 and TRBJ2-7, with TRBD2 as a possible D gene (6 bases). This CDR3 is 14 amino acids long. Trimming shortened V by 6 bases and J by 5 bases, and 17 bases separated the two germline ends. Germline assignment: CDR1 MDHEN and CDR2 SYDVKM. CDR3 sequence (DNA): TGTGCCAGCAGCACGGCCGGGAGACGGGACGAGCAGTACTTC. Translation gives CASSTAGRRDEQYF.

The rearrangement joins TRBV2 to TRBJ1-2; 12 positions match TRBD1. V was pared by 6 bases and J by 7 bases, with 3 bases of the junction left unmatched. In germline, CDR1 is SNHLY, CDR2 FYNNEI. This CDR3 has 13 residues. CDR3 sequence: CASRGQGAAGYTF. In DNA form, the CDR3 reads TGTGCCAGCAGGGGACAGGGGGCCGCTGGCTACACCTTC.

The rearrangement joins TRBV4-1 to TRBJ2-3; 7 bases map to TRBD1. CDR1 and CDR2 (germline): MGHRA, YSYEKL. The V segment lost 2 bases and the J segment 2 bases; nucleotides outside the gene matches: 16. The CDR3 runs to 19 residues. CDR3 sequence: CASSQRFYPGTEATDTQYF. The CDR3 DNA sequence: TGCGCCAGCAGCCAAAGATTCTACCCCGGGACAGAAGCCACAGATACGCAGTATTTT.

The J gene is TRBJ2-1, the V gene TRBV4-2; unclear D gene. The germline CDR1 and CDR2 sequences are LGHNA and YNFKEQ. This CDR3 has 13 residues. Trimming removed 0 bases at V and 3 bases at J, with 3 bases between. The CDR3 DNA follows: TGTGCCAGCAGCCAAGAATTCTACAATGAGCAGTTCTTC. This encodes CASSQEFYNEQFF.

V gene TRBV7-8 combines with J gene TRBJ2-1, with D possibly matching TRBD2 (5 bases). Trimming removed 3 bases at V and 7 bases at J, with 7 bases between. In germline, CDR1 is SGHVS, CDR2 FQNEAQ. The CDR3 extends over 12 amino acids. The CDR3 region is CASSFSGNEQFF. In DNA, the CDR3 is TGTGCCAGCAGCTTCTCGGGGAATGAGCAGTTCTTC.

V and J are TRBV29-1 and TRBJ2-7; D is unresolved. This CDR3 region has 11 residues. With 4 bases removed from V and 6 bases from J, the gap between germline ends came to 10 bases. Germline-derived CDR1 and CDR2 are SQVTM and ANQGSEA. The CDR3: CSVVLQTEQYF. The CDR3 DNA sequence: TGCAGCGTTGTTCTACAGACCGAGCAGTACTTC.

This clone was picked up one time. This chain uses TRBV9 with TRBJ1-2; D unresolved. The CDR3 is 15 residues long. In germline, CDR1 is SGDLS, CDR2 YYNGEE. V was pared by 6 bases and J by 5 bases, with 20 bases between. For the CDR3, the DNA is TGTGCCAGCATCCTATCCCCCATGGGGTTGTATGGCTACACCTTC. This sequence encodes CASILSPMGLYGYTF.

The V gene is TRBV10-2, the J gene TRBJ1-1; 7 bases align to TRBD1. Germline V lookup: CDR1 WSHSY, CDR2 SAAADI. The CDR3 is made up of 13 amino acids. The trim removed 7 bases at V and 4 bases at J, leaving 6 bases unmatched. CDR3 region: CASKDREVTEAFF. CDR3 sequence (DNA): TGCGCCAGCAAAGACAGGGAAGTCACTGAAGCTTTCTTT.